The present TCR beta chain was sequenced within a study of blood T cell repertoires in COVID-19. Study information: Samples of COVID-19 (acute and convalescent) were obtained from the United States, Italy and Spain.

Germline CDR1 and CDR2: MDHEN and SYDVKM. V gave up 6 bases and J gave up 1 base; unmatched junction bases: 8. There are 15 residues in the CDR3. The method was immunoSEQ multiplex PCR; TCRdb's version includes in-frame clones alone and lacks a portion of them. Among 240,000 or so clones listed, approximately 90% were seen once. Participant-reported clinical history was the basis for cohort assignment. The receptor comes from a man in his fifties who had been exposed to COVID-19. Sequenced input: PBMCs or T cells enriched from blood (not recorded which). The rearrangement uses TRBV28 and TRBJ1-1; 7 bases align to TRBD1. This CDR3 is CASRNQGQTNTEAFF. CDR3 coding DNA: TGTGCCAGCAGAAACCAGGGACAGACGAACACTGAAGCTTTCTTT.